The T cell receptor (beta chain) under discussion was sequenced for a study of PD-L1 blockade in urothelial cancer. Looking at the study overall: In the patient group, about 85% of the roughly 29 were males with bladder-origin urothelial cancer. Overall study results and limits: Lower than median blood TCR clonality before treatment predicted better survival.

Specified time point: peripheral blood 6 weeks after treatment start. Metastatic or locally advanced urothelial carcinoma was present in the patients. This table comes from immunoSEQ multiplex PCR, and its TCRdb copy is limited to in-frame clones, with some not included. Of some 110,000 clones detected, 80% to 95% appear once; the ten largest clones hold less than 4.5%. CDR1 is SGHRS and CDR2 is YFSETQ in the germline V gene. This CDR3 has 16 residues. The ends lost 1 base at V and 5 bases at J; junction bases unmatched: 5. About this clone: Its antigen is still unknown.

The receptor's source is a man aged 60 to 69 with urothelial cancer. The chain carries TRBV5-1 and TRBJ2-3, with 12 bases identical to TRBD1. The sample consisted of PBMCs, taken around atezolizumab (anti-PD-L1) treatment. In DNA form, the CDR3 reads TGCGCCAGCAGCTTGCTCGGGACAGGGGGCCAAGATACGCAGTATTTT. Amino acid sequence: CASSLLGTGGQDTQYF.